The next 2 T cell receptor beta chains were all read from a single sample in a study of blood T cell repertoires in COVID-19. Clones were read by immunoSEQ multiplex PCR, and TCRdb kept only the in-frame ones, dropping some. The repertoire includes roughly 250,000 clones, around nine tenths of them detected once, and 1.6% sits in the top ten. The sequenced sample consisted of PBMCs or T cells enriched from blood (not recorded which). The receptor set was obtained from a woman in her 50s who had recovered from COVID-19.

The chain recombines TRBV7-8 with TRBJ1-1, with D maybe TRBD1 (5 bases). Germline values: CDR1 SGHVS, CDR2 FQNEAQ. The ends were cut back, 6 bases at V and 6 bases at J, with 17 bases in the middle. The CDR3 loop spans 14 amino acids. The CDR3 sequence is CASRSFRDPPEAFF. The CDR3 coding sequence is TGTGCCAGCAGATCCTTCAGGGATCCCCCTGAAGCTTTCTTT.

This clone was seen only a few times. The chain combines TRBV7-2 with TRBJ1-1; TRBD1 matches at 8 bases. The J segment lost 5 bases and the V segment lost 3 bases, leaving 14 bases of the junction unmatched. The CDR3 totals 17 residues. CDR1 is SGHTA and CDR2 is FQGNSA in the germline V gene. The CDR3 is CASSFTRQGTRRTEAFF. The CDR3 DNA follows: TGTGCCAGCAGCTTTACCCGACAGGGGACGAGACGGACTGAAGCTTTCTTT.